The 25 T cell receptor beta chains in this list originate from one sample, sequenced in a study of brain T cells in children with intractable seizures. Using immunoSEQ multiplex PCR, the repertoire was profiled, and TCRdb retains in-frame clones only, with some absent. The data show 300,000 to 400,000 clones, 93% seen once. Sample time point: blood from clinic visit 5 months post-surgery; TSC patient then seizure free. The starting material was peripheral blood, obtained about 5 months after surgery. All receptors derive from a boy under three years old with tuberous sclerosis and intractable seizures.

The rearrangement uses TRBV27 and TRBJ2-7; TRBD1 agrees at 11 bases. Germline assignment: CDR1 MNHEY and CDR2 SMNVEV (reference sequence). The CDR3 contains 15 residues. With V trimmed by 5 bases and J by 3 bases, 6 bases remained unmatched. Here the CDR3 reads CASSLRTGGVYEQYF. The CDR3 DNA sequence: TGTGCCAGCAGTCTACGGACAGGGGGCGTCTACGAGCAGTACTTC.

The chain is built from TRBV19 and TRBJ1-1; the D gene is possibly TRBD1 (5 bases). Trimming pared 1 base from V and 6 bases from J, leaving 12 bases between. The length of the CDR3 is 14 residues. Germline V gene sequence: CDR1 LNHDA, CDR2 SQIVND (reference sequence). The CDR3 loop reads CASSIGPGLSEAFF. CDR3 DNA sequence: TGTGCCAGTAGTATAGGACCGGGACTTTCTGAAGCTTTCTTT.

This clone has only a few counts. This chain links TRBV6-5 with TRBJ1-6; no firm D call. There are 13 residues in the CDR3. The germline gives CDR1 MNHEY, CDR2 SVGAGI. Trimming removed 6 bases from V and 9 bases from J, with 12 bases in between. CDR3 sequence (DNA): TGTGCCAGCAGCGACATTCCCTTTTCACCCCTCCACTTT. Translating it yields CASSDIPFSPLHF.

V is TRBV2 and J is TRBJ1-6; D unclear. The CDR3 loop spans 14 amino acids. The V gene's germline CDR1 is SNHLY and CDR2 FYNNEI. Trimming took off 2 bases at V and 6 bases at J, with 8 bases between the two ends. CDR3 DNA sequence: TGTGCCAGCAGTGAATGGGAGTCTAATTCACCCCTCCACTTT. This encodes CASSEWESNSPLHF.

This chain uses TRBV10-2 with TRBJ1-5; 8 nucleotides agree with TRBD1. The V gene end was trimmed by 6 bases and the J gene end by 5 bases; junction bases not matched to a gene: 3. This CDR3 region has 13 residues. Germline V gene sequence: CDR1 WSHSY, CDR2 SAAADI. CDR3 DNA: TGCGCCAGCAGCGGACAGGGCGATCAGCCCCAGCATTTT. It specifies CASSGQGDQPQHF.

This rearrangement joins TRBV10-3 to TRBJ1-1; perhaps TRBD1 as D (6 bases). Trimming pared 7 bases from V and 5 bases from J, leaving 17 bases between. The CDR3 extends over 14 amino acids. Germline V CDR1 and CDR2: ENHRY, SYGVKD. In DNA, the CDR3 is TGTGCCATCAAGGATCGGGGGCGGCGAACTGAAGCTTTCTTT. Encoded protein: CAIKDRGRRTEAFF.

The V gene is TRBV11-2, the J gene TRBJ2-7, with D maybe TRBD1 (6 bases). The CDR3 has 16 residues. The V gene lost 2 bases and the J gene lost 6 bases, with 20 bases spanning the gap. Germline V gene data show CDR1 as SGHAT and CDR2 as FQNNGV. The CDR3 region is CASSLYSRGSGSEQYF. DNA of the CDR3: TGTGCCAGCAGCTTATATTCAAGGGGGAGCGGAAGCGAGCAGTACTTC.

This chain joins TRBV9 and TRBJ2-7; the D is unclear. Between the trimmed V and J ends, which lost 0 bases and 3 bases, there was a span of 10 bases. CDR1 and CDR2 from the germline V gene are SGDLS and YYNGEE. This CDR3 has 14 amino acids. As DNA, the CDR3 is TGTGCCAGCAGCGTAGGTGGGTCCGGCTACGAGCAGTACTTC. Translating gives CASSVGGSGYEQYF.

V usage is TRBV7-9 and J usage is TRBJ2-2; D might be TRBD1 (5 bases). Trimming took 2 bases from V and 2 from J, leaving 12 bases between them. Germline assignment: CDR1 SEHNR and CDR2 FQNEAQ (reference sequence). The CDR3 has 16 residues. CDR3 bases: TGTGCCAGCAGCTTATATACGACAGCAAACACCGGGGAGCTGTTTTTT. It is translated as CASSLYTTANTGELFF.

This clone was detected once. This chain connects TRBV24-1 to TRBJ1-2; 10 positions agree with TRBD1. Germline loops: CDR1 KGHDR, CDR2 SFDVKD. The CDR3 length is 17 residues. V gave up 1 base and J gave up 7 bases; unmatched junction bases: 11. CDR3 loop: CATSDFGPGTGVFGYTF. The CDR3 DNA reads as TGTGCCACCAGTGATTTTGGGCCTGGGACAGGGGTCTTTGGCTACACCTTC.

V is TRBV5-1 and J is TRBJ2-5, with TRBD1 matching 11 bases. CDR1 and CDR2 (germline): SGHRS, YFSETQ. The ends lost 0 bases at V and 4 bases at J; junction bases unmatched: 5. This CDR3 spans 16 amino acids. In DNA form, the CDR3 reads TGCGCCAGCAGCTTGGGGCCGGGACAGGGGGGAGAGACCCAGTACTTC. Amino acid sequence: CASSLGPGQGGETQYF.

This sequence joins TRBV6-6 and TRBJ1-6, with D possibly TRBD1 on 6 matching bases. Germline V gives CDR1 MNHNY, CDR2 SVGAGI (reference sequence). There are 16 residues in the CDR3. Trimming took 4 bases from V and 7 from J, leaving 17 bases between them. The CDR3 DNA is TGTGCCAGCAGTTCGAGATACAGGGATCCGAATTCACCCCTCCACTTT. Residues: CASSSRYRDPNSPLHF.

This sequence joins TRBV5-1 and TRBJ1-2; D gene ambiguous. CDR3 length: 15 amino acids. Germline loops: CDR1 SGHRS, CDR2 YFSETQ. Trimming cost V 3 bases and J 0 bases, with 12 bases left between them. CDR3 in DNA: TGCGCCAGCAGCTCAGTGACACAAGCTAACTATGGCTACACCTTC. Its protein is CASSSVTQANYGYTF. The whole variable domain, filled in from reference TRBV5-1 and TRBJ1-2, reads KAGVTQTPRYLIKTRGQQVTLSCSPISGHRSVSWYQQTPGQGLQFLFEYFSETQRNKGNFPGRFSGRQFSNSRSEMNVSTLELGDSALYLCASSSVTQANYGYTFGSGTRLTVV.

The V gene is TRBV5-6, the J gene TRBJ2-5, with D perhaps matching TRBD1 or TRBD2 (5 bases each). Trimming took off 4 bases at V and 2 bases at J, with 9 bases between the two ends. Germline CDR1 is SGHDT and CDR2 is YYEEEE. The CDR3 has 13 residues. The CDR3 DNA reads TGTGCCAGCAGCGGGACCGTTCAAGAGACCCAGTACTTC. This gives the protein CASSGTVQETQYF.

The chain uses TRBV2 and TRBJ1-1, with D unclear. The CDR3 is 12 residues long. Looked up from germline, CDR1 is SNHLY and CDR2 is FYNNEI. V shed 5 bases and J shed 5 bases, with 9 bases lying between them. The CDR3 region has the DNA TGTGCCAGCAGTCAAGGAGAGACTGAAGCTTTCTTT. This encodes CASSQGETEAFF.

The CDR3 DNA reads as TGTGCCAGCAGCGCGGGACTAGCGGGAGAGACCCAGTACTTC. Protein product: CASSAGLAGETQYF. The chain has TRBV6-5 and TRBJ2-5; 12 bases line up with TRBD2. Germline V gene sequence: CDR1 MNHEY, CDR2 SVGAGI. The CDR3 has 14 amino acids. J was trimmed by 4 bases and V by 6 bases; bases with no gene match: 3.

The V gene is TRBV24-1, the J gene TRBJ1-3; D ambiguous. Germline-derived CDR1 and CDR2 are KGHDR and SFDVKD. Trimming left V 0 bases short and J 7 bases short, with 6 bases between. CDR3 length equals 13 residues. The CDR3 nucleotides read TGTGCCACCAGTGATTTGACCACCAACACCATATATTTT. Its translation is CATSDLTTNTIYF.

The chain has TRBV13 and TRBJ2-5; a weak D match, TRBD2 (5 bases). The CDR3 length is 14 residues. V gave up 5 bases and J gave up 3 bases, with 13 bases separating them. The germline V gene encodes CDR1 PRHDT and CDR2 FYEKMQ (reference sequence). CDR3 in amino acids: CASSLGILKETQYF. The DNA of the CDR3 is TGTGCCAGCAGCCTCGGGATTTTAAAAGAGACCCAGTACTTC.

The V and J genes are TRBV19 and TRBJ1-6; D unclear. V was pared by 1 base and J by 5 bases, with 6 bases between. The V gene's germline CDR1 is LNHDA and CDR2 SQIVND (reference sequence). The CDR3 is made up of 14 amino acids. The CDR3 sequence is CASSIARNNSPLHF. The CDR3, as DNA: TGTGCCAGTAGTATAGCCAGAAATAATTCACCCCTCCACTTT.

The chain uses TRBV2 and TRBJ2-7; the match to TRBD2 covers 11 bases. From germline, CDR1 is SNHLY and CDR2 FYNNEI. The length of the CDR3 is 13 residues. Trimming at V came to 7 bases and at J to 3 bases, leaving 2 bases not matched to a gene. CDR3 nucleotide sequence: TGTGCCAGCACACTAGCGGGAGTCTACGAGCAGTACTTC. It encodes CASTLAGVYEQYF.

This chain joins TRBV28 and TRBJ2-7, with 11 bases lining up with TRBD2. CDR3 size: 15 residues. Germline loops: CDR1 MDHEN, CDR2 SYDVKM. Trimming took 5 bases from V and 0 from J; bases not matched to a gene: 3. The CDR3 region is CASSPGTSGSYEQYF. In DNA form, the CDR3 reads TGTGCCAGCAGTCCTGGGACTAGCGGCTCCTACGAGCAGTACTTC.

This CDR3 reads CASSPGIGSSSYNEQFF. The CDR3 nucleotides are TGCGCCAGCAGCCCGGGGATAGGGAGTAGCTCCTACAATGAGCAGTTCTTC. The rearrangement joins TRBV5-1 to TRBJ2-1, with D perhaps TRBD2 (5 bases). The germline V gene has CDR1 SGHRS and CDR2 YFSETQ. V was shortened by 4 bases and J by 0 bases, with 17 bases between the two germline ends. This CDR3 comprises 17 residues.

The chain is built from TRBV7-8 and TRBJ2-5; maybe TRBD1 (5 bases). Trimming cost V 1 base and J 5 bases, with 14 bases left between them. Germline CDR1 is SGHVS and CDR2 is FQNEAQ. The CDR3 extends over 15 amino acids. The CDR3 DNA reads as TGTGCCAGCAGCTTAGGGGCGGTTAGGGGCGAGACCCAGTACTTC. Protein: CASSLGAVRGETQYF.

This chain connects TRBV23-1 to TRBJ2-5; D gene unclear. TRBV23-1 is an ORF, with its function uncertain. There are 14 residues in the CDR3. V was shortened by 2 bases and J by 1 base, with 8 bases between the two germline ends. The CDR3 loop is CASSQEGSQETQYF. The CDR3, as DNA: TGCGCCAGCAGTCAAGAAGGCAGCCAAGAGACCCAGTACTTC.

This sequence joins TRBV3-1 (or the pseudogene TRBV3-2) and TRBJ2-1, with TRBD2 identical over 11 bases. Germline CDR1 LGHDT, CDR2 YNNKEL (reference sequence). The CDR3 has 17 amino acids. V shed 3 bases and J 1 base; nucleotides not matched to a gene: 5. The CDR3 sequence is CASSHDTSGSSYNEQFF. The CDR3 DNA follows: TGTGCCAGCAGCCATGATACTAGCGGGAGTTCCTACAATGAGCAGTTCTTC.